Each of the 14 T cell receptor beta chains below was sequenced from the same sample in a study of T cell repertoires in cytomegalovirus infection. TCRdb passed the reads through MiXCR, listing each CDR3 protein once. The repertoire holds roughly 600,000 distinct CDR3 sequences, with 20% to 30% as singletons. The sample comprised CD8+ T cells from PBMCs. The receptors were sampled from a human donor in good health (CMV status not recorded). Some clones in this sample may be carry-over from other donors' samples.

This clonotype has more than one count but fewer than ten. The chain employs TRBV29-1 and TRBJ2-7; a weak D match, TRBD1 (6 bases). This CDR3 comprises 12 residues. CDR1 and CDR2 (germline): SQVTM, ANQGSEA. Trimming removed 4 bases from V and 3 bases from J, with 10 bases in between. CDR3 bases: TGCAGCGTTGTAGGGGGAAACTACGAGCAGTACTTC. This encodes CSVVGGNYEQYF.

CDR3 loop: CASEGGLDTQYF. CDR3 in DNA: TGTGCCAGCGAAGGGGGACTAGATACGCAGTATTTT. This chain uses TRBV7-4 with TRBJ2-3; TRBD1 or TRBD2 may be the D gene (6 bases each). Germline CDR1 SGHVT, CDR2 SQSDAQ. The CDR3 has 12 amino acids. V was trimmed by 8 bases and J by 5 bases, leaving 11 bases between them.

Ten or more counts support this clonotype. The rearrangement joins TRBV6-2 or TRBV6-3 to TRBJ2-1; maybe TRBD1 (6 bases). The germline V gene encodes CDR1 MNHEY and CDR2 SVGEGT. Between the trimmed V and J ends, which lost 2 bases and 1 base, there was a span of 9 bases. This CDR3 is built from 15 residues. The CDR3 reads CASSYGQGSYNEQFF. In DNA, the CDR3 is TGTGCCAGCAGTTACGGGCAGGGGTCCTACAATGAGCAGTTCTTC.

This clonotype was observed a few times. This chain connects TRBV11-2 to TRBJ1-1; 8 bases are shared with TRBD1. V gave up 1 base and J gave up 3 bases; unmatched junction bases: 7. Germline assignment: CDR1 SGHAT and CDR2 FQNNGV. The CDR3 has 16 amino acids. This CDR3 is CASSLVDRVFYTEAFF. CDR3 coding DNA: TGTGCCAGCAGCTTAGTGGACAGGGTGTTTTACACTGAAGCTTTCTTT.

The rearrangement joins TRBV20-1 to TRBJ2-7, with 10 bases identical to TRBD1. Trimming took 4 bases from V and 4 from J; bases not matched to a gene: 10. This CDR3 has 15 amino acids. Germline values: CDR1 DFQATT, CDR2 SNEGSKA (reference sequence). In DNA, the CDR3 is TGCAGTGCTAAACCGGACAGGGGGTATACGTACGAGCAGTACGTC. Translation: CSAKPDRGYTYEQYV.

In its sample, this clonotype was seen a few times. The rearrangement uses TRBV28 and TRBJ1-5; 9 nucleotides agree with TRBD1. With 7 bases clipped from V and 1 base from J, the junction kept 14 bases outside the gene matches. The germline V gene encodes CDR1 MDHEN and CDR2 SYDVKM. The CDR3 is made up of 18 amino acids. Here the CDR3 reads CASIIPDRGEGSNQPQHF. CDR3 bases: TGTGCCAGCATCATCCCGGACAGGGGCGAGGGGAGCAATCAGCCCCAGCATTTT.

As to this clonotype: This sequence may be a read error, since a much larger clone differs from it by one base. The rearrangement uses TRBV7-2 and TRBJ2-3; D call uncertain. The CDR3 runs 12 residues. Germline CDR1 is SGHTA and CDR2 is FQGNSA. Between the trimmed V and J ends, which lost 5 bases and 8 bases, there was a span of 11 bases. The CDR3 DNA is TGTGCCAGCAGCCTGGATTGGTCTACGCAGTATTTT. Translation gives CASSLDWSTQYF.

This clonotype was counted between two and nine times. This chain joins TRBV3-1 and TRBJ1-2; 10 nucleotides line up with TRBD1. The CDR3 sequence is 16 residues long. Trimming removed 1 base from V and 7 bases from J; junction bases left unmatched: 9. CDR1 is LGHDT, CDR2 YNNKEL, per germline (reference sequence). This CDR3 reads CASSQVVGTGDSGYTF. As DNA, the CDR3 is TGTGCCAGCAGCCAAGTTGTCGGGACAGGGGACAGTGGCTACACCTTC.

V gene TRBV15 combines with J gene TRBJ2-5; 9 nucleotides line up with TRBD2. The CDR3 totals 14 residues. Germline V gene lookup returns CDR1 LNHNV and CDR2 YYDKDF (reference sequence). The ends lost 8 bases at V and 6 bases at J; junction bases unmatched: 10. CDR3 DNA sequence: TGTGCCACCGAGGGTAGCGGGGGAGCTAAGACCCAGTACTTC. It translates to CATEGSGGAKTQYF.

Only a few counts were recorded for this clonotype. This sequence joins TRBV5-6 and TRBJ2-7, with D unresolved. The CDR3 length is 12 residues. Germline V lookup: CDR1 SGHDT, CDR2 YYEEEE. With 5 bases removed from V and 2 bases from J, the gap between germline ends came to 8 bases. The CDR3 DNA follows: TGTGCCAGCAGTAAAGACCCCTACGAGCAGTACGTC. Residues: CASSKDPYEQYV.

The chain uses TRBV4-3 and TRBJ2-5; 15 nucleotides align to TRBD2. Germline V gene sequence: CDR1 LGHNA, CDR2 YSLEER. The CDR3 has 16 residues. V gave up 0 bases and J gave up 5 bases; unmatched junction bases: 1. The CDR3 DNA reads as TGCGCCAGCAGCCAAGATGGACTAGCGGGAGGGGAGACCCAGTACTTC. Translated, it gives CASSQDGLAGGETQYF.

There are a few counts of this clonotype. The genes are TRBV29-1 and TRBJ1-1; no definite D call. Between the trimmed V and J ends, which lost 6 bases and 3 bases, there was a span of 8 bases. The CDR3 totals 11 residues. The germline V gene encodes CDR1 SQVTM and CDR2 ANQGSEA. DNA of the CDR3: TGCAGCGTGCCGGCGGACACTGAAGCTTTCTTT. It codes for CSVPADTEAFF.

In this sample, this clonotype turned up a few times. The chain recombines TRBV27 with TRBJ2-7; 8 bases line up with TRBD2. CDR1 is MNHEY and CDR2 is SMNVEV in the germline V gene (reference sequence). This CDR3 comprises 15 residues. V dropped 3 bases and J dropped 4; count of bases not matched to a gene: 8. CDR3 loop: CASSFGSGTTYEQYF. CDR3 bases: TGTGCCAGCAGTTTCGGTAGCGGGACAACATACGAGCAGTACTTC.

This clonotype came up a few times. The rearrangement uses TRBV27 and TRBJ2-1, with 11 bases fitting TRBD1. J gave up 7 bases and V 4 bases, and 3 bases lay outside the gene matches. The CDR3 covers 14 residues. CDR1 and CDR2 (germline): MNHEY, SMNVEV (reference sequence). For the CDR3, the DNA is TGTGCCAGCAGTTCCGGGACAGGGGGTAATGAGCAGTTCTTC. Translated, it gives CASSSGTGGNEQFF.